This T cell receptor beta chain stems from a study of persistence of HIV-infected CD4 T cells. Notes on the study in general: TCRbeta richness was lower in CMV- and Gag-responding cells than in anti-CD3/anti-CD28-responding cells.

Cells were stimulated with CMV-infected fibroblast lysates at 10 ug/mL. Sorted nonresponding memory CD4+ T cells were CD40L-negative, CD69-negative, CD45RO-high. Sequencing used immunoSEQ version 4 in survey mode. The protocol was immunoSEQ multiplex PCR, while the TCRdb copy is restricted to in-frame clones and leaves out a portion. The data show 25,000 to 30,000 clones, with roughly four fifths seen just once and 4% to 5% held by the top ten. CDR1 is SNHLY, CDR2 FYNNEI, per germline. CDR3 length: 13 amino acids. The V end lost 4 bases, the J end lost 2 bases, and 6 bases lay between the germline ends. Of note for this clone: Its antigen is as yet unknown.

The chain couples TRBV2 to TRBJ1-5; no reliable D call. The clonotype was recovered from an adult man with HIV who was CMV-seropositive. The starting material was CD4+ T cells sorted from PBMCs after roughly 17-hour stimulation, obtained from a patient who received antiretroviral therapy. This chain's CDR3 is CASSGGGNQPQHF. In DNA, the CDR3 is TGTGCCAGCAGTGGTGGGGGCAATCAGCCCCAGCATTTT.